The entry that follows covers one T cell receptor (beta chain) sequence. The antigen this receptor binds is unknown. Base qualities are not at hand, and no much larger clone is one base apart. The CDR3 runs 13 residues from the cysteine to the phenylalanine. Only the CDR3 portion is preserved as DNA: 39 bases, with reading frame beginning at the first base. V loses 5 bases, J loses 7 bases, and the germline ends lie 14 bases apart. CDR1 and CDR2 (SGHNT, YENEEA) derive from the germline V gene. The sample originates from a study of neoadjuvant anti-PD-1 for oral cavity cancer (dated by TCRdb to about 2021). The study in broad terms: Patients mostly received three to four biweekly doses of nivolumab at 3 mg/kg before curative-intent surgical resection. Patients who did not progress were given a fourth nivolumab dose at about day 43 and had definitive surgical resection on days 50-56. Responders were defined as patients with complete response, partial response or stable disease by RECIST 1.1; non-responders were defined as patients with progression. The parent correlative cohort had about 11 patients and a response rate of about 35%.

What the work shows at the level of the full study, not this receptor alone: TCR analyses included only three patients per response group, and the authors called for larger cohorts for validation. Within PBMCs, T cell clonality (Gini index) was significantly higher in non-responders than responders after neoadjuvant nivolumab. Higher pretreatment blood TCRbeta clonality and lower post-treatment tumor TCRbeta clonality were correlated with higher pretreatment blood Treg/Th17 ratios.

The sample's time point label, in plain terms: after neoadjuvant nivolumab, at surgical resection. None of the patients had received prior systemic or radiation treatment, and all were newly diagnosed with stage II-IVA oral cavity squamous cell carcinoma. The cohort was made up of patients with locally advanced, HPV-negative oral cavity squamous cell carcinoma. Peripheral blood mononuclear cells were analyzed directly and were not maintained or expanded in culture. Samples were obtained from a longitudinal correlative study of a single-arm phase II trial of neoadjuvant nivolumab in oral cavity squamous cell carcinoma. Subject-matched pre- and post-treatment PBMCs and tumors from three responders and three non-responders were subjected to genomic DNA-based TCRbeta sequencing. Peripheral blood mononuclear cells were collected before nivolumab treatment and were collected again after treatment, at the time of surgery. Genomic DNA was isolated from PBMCs using the Maxwell RSC DNA from Cells kit.

For deep sequencing, PBMC libraries mostly used roughly 470 ng of input genomic DNA, with six replicates for each sample. TCRbeta libraries were prepared with the immunoSEQ hsTCRbeta kit according to the manufacturer's instructions. The finished libraries were brought together in one pool at approximately 3.2 nM, which was then read using an Illumina NovaSeq 6000 S4 flow cell. For the original study's pipeline: The immunoSEQ Analyzer was used for raw data preprocessing and quality control. The analysis was limited to productive rearrangements, and each clonotype was defined by a unique CDR3 amino acid sequence. Using the R package tcR, the researchers computed the Gini-Simpson index as their estimate of repertoire clonality. Gini indices were compared with Student's t test, and associations with tumor size change were assessed by Pearson correlation. TCRdb re-hosts the immuneACCESS table, in-frame sequences only. Its copies lack some clones; in the studies checked, an unresolved V gene accounts for under half of them, and the cause for the rest is not known. The V and J calls and the clone size are those of that table, but D and trimming were determined from the DNA. This sample is represented by around 14,000 clones; 70% to 80% of them were singletons. Approximately 2% of the sample is taken by the ten largest.

Recombination connected TRBV11-3 to TRBJ1-1, with the D gene not clear enough to name. Sequencing was performed on PBMCs, taken after nivolumab (anti-PD-1) treatment. The TCR sequence derives from a person aged 35-79 years with oral cavity squamous cell carcinoma. CDR3 sequence: CASSRQGLGEAFF. The nucleotides are TGTGCCAGCAGCCGACAAGGACTGGGTGAAGCTTTCTTT.